This T cell receptor (beta chain) was identified during a study of monozygotic twins with inflammatory bowel disease. Overall study results and limits: Especially where disease activity was present, IBD patients had fewer clonotypes in common with others than healthy twins did. Discrimination among different T cell subtypes was not achievable.

As to this clonotype: The antigen remains unidentified.

TCRalpha and TCRbeta cDNA went through two nested PCRs of approximately 16 and 9 cycles. TCRdb reprocessed the 5' RACE reads; each CDR3 protein has one entry and no DNA is given. The specimen's table records over 350,000 distinct CDR3 sequences. Researchers isolated total RNA from whole blood without sorting T cells. The CDR3 covers 13 residues. Germline assignment: CDR1 MNHEY and CDR2 SVGAGI. V and J are TRBV6-5 and TRBJ1-6. The receptor was isolated from a human donor with ulcerative colitis or Crohn's disease, or a healthy co-twin of an affected twin (not recorded which). The sequenced sample consisted of blood. The CDR3: CASSPFYNSPLHF.